These 4 T cell receptor beta chains came from one sample sequenced in a study of blood T cell repertoires in COVID-19. This table comes from immunoSEQ multiplex PCR, and its TCRdb copy is limited to in-frame clones, with some not included. This table holds about 260,000 clones, approximately 89% found once. Input material: peripheral blood. Source of these receptors: a woman in her 70s with COVID-19, enrolled during active disease.

Only one count was recorded for this clone. The genes are TRBV6-6 and TRBJ1-3; D possibly corresponds to TRBD1 (5 bases). V gave up 6 bases and J gave up 0 bases, with 9 bases separating them. Germline V gives CDR1 MNHNY, CDR2 SVGAGI (reference sequence). The CDR3 extends over 14 amino acids. CDR3 DNA: TGTGCCAGCAGGTCAGGGAACTCTGGAAACACCATATATTTT. Translated: CASRSGNSGNTIYF.

This clone was seen a handful of times. The chain is built from TRBV6-6 and TRBJ1-3; possible D gene TRBD1, 6 bases. CDR3 length: 16 amino acids. The germline V and J ends were trimmed by 6 bases and 0 bases, with 15 bases remaining between them. Looked up from germline, CDR1 is MNHNY and CDR2 is SVGAGI (reference sequence). The CDR3 DNA sequence: TGTGCCAGCAGCCCAAACAGGGTTAGCTCTGGAAACACCATATATTTT. Protein product: CASSPNRVSSGNTIYF.

V gene TRBV28 combines with J gene TRBJ1-2; 9 positions match TRBD1. The CDR3 is 13 residues long. V dropped 10 bases and J dropped 4; count of bases not matched to a gene: 7. Germline CDR1 reads MDHEN; CDR2 reads SYDVKM. The DNA for the CDR3 is TGTGCCATCAGGACAGGGGTGGGCTATGGCTACACCTTC. It specifies CAIRTGVGYGYTF.

The J gene is TRBJ2-2, the V gene TRBV12-5; the match to TRBD1 covers 7 bases. This CDR3 region has 16 residues. Looked up from germline, CDR1 is LGHNT and CDR2 is FRNRAP. The V and J ends lost 2 bases and 6 bases, in that order; junction bases with no gene match: 9. The CDR3 DNA is TGTGCTAGTGGTTTGCCTCCCCCCGGGACAGCCGGGGAGCTGTTTTTT. The encoded protein is CASGLPPPGTAGELFF. Drawing the rest from reference TRBV12-5 and TRBJ2-2, the complete variable domain is DARVTQTPRHKVTEMGQEVTMRCQPILGHNTVFWYRQTMMQGLELLAYFRNRAPLDDSGMPKDRFSAEMPDATLATLKIQPSEPRDSAVYFCASGLPPPGTAGELFFGEGSRLTVL.